These 5 T cell receptor beta chains were all obtained from the same sample, sequenced in a study of blood T cell repertoires in COVID-19. The protocol was immunoSEQ multiplex PCR, while the TCRdb copy is restricted to in-frame clones and leaves out a portion. This table has 95,000 to 150,000 clones, under 90% appearing once. What was sequenced was peripheral blood. The receptors were gathered from a man in his 60s with acute or convalescent COVID-19.

The rearrangement links TRBV6-6 to TRBJ1-1; D remains unclear. V was trimmed by 2 bases and J by 2 bases, leaving 6 bases between them. The CDR3 spans 13 residues. Germline V gene data show CDR1 as MNHNY and CDR2 as SVGAGI (reference sequence). This CDR3 reads CASSYGSNTEAFF. DNA for the CDR3: TGTGCCAGCAGTTACGGGAGTAACACTGAAGCTTTCTTT.

Here the CDR3 reads CASNPPGQSYEQYF. The DNA for the CDR3 is TGTGCCAGCAACCCGCCAGGGCAGTCCTACGAGCAGTACTTC. The genes are TRBV7-9 and TRBJ2-7, with D perhaps TRBD1 (5 bases). The germline V gene encodes CDR1 SEHNR and CDR2 FQNEAQ (reference sequence). The CDR3 has 14 residues. The V gene lost 7 bases and the J gene lost 1 base, with 14 bases spanning the gap.

The V gene is TRBV7-2, the J gene TRBJ2-7, with 12 bases aligning to TRBD2. V lost 5 bases to trimming and J lost 6 bases; unmatched junction nucleotides: 8. Germline V lookup: CDR1 SGHTA, CDR2 FQGNSA. The length of the CDR3 is 15 residues. The DNA of the CDR3 is TGTGCCAGCAGCCCTCTAGCGGGAGGGGAGGGCGAGCAGTACTTC. It specifies CASSPLAGGEGEQYF.

A word on this clone: A junction end diverges from the germline sequence, so it may reflect a read error. This chain links TRBV3-1 (or the pseudogene TRBV3-2) with TRBJ2-7; either TRBD1 or TRBD2 may fit D (6 bases each). This CDR3 contains 12 residues. Germline V gives CDR1 LGHDT, CDR2 YNNKEL (reference sequence). The DNA for the CDR3 is TGTGCCAGCAGTCAAGGGGGGCACGAGCAGTACTTC. Its protein is CASSQGGHEQYF.

The chain has TRBV7-2 and TRBJ1-5; 10 bases align to TRBD1. V gave up 6 bases and J gave up 2 bases; unmatched junction bases: 7. Germline V gene data show CDR1 as SGHTA and CDR2 as FQGNSA. CDR3 length equals 16 residues. The CDR3 region has the DNA TGTGCCAGCAGTTCACTTGGGACAGGGGGCAATCAGCCCCAGCATTTT. This sequence encodes CASSSLGTGGNQPQHF. The full variable domain, with the rest looked up from reference TRBV7-2 and TRBJ1-5, is GAGVSQSPSNKVTEKGKDVELRCDPISGHTALYWYRQSLGQGLEFLIYFQGNSAPDKSGLPSDRFSAERTGGSVSTLTIQRTQQEDSAVYLCASSSLGTGGNQPQHFGDGTRLSIL.